The 18 T cell receptor beta chains below come from one sample, sequenced in a study of T cell changes during pregnancy in multiple sclerosis. Profiling relied on immunoSEQ multiplex PCR, and the TCRdb table lists in-frame clones only, not all of them. This sample has roughly 42,000 clones, with 90% to 95% found just once. Sequencing was performed on CD4+ T cells from peripheral blood mononuclear cells, taken after pregnancy. These receptors all stem from a female donor with multiple sclerosis, enrolled in a pregnancy study.

The chain employs TRBV5-1 and TRBJ1-1; perhaps TRBD1 as D (6 bases). The CDR3 has 14 amino acids. The germline V and J ends were trimmed by 5 bases and 0 bases, with 11 bases remaining between them. Germline-derived CDR1 and CDR2 are SGHRS and YFSETQ. As DNA, the CDR3 is TGCGCCAGCAGGACAGGAGAAATGAACACTGAAGCTTTCTTT. Translating it yields CASRTGEMNTEAFF.

The chain links TRBV2 to TRBJ2-2; D is undetermined. Trimming stripped 7 bases from V and 9 bases from J, with 15 bases between. CDR1 SNHLY and CDR2 FYNNEI come from the germline V gene. The CDR3 has 13 amino acids. CDR3 in DNA: TGTGCCAGCACCGACCCCGGCGGCAGGGAGCTGTTTTTT. This encodes CASTDPGGRELFF.

The chain links TRBV29-1 to TRBJ1-2; 7 nucleotides match TRBD1. CDR3 length equals 13 residues. V dropped 3 bases and J dropped 8; count of bases not matched to a gene: 9. Germline V gene lookup returns CDR1 SQVTM and CDR2 ANQGSEA. As DNA, the CDR3 is TGCAGCGTTGACCCCCAGGGGGGCTACGGCTACACCTTC. It encodes CSVDPQGGYGYTF.

This sequence joins TRBV29-1 and TRBJ2-7; 7 bases map to TRBD1. The length of the CDR3 is 11 residues. The junction had 7 bases not matched to a gene; V was cut back by 2 bases and J by 12 bases. Germline CDR1 and CDR2: SQVTM and ANQGSEA. The CDR3 sequence: CSVELGQRPYF. CDR3 DNA sequence: TGCAGCGTTGAACTGGGACAGCGGCCGTACTTC.

This rearrangement joins TRBV6-6 to TRBJ2-1; possibly TRBD2 for D (5 bases). The CDR3 runs 13 residues. V was pared by 4 bases and J by 3 bases, with 7 bases between. The germline V gene encodes CDR1 MNHNY and CDR2 SVGAGI (reference sequence). In DNA, the CDR3 is TGTGCCAGCAGTTCGGGAAACTACAATGAGCAGTTCTTC. This sequence encodes CASSSGNYNEQFF.

This chain connects TRBV27 to TRBJ1-6; 7 bases are shared with TRBD1. The CDR3 contains 13 residues. Germline V CDR1 and CDR2: MNHEY, SMNVEV (reference sequence). Unmatched junction bases numbered 7, after V lost 8 bases and J lost 9 bases. The DNA for the CDR3 is TGTGCCAGCGGACCGCCAGGGGGTTCACCCCTCCACTTT. This encodes CASGPPGGSPLHF.

Here the CDR3 reads CASSQEPGIGEQYF. The DNA for the CDR3 is TGCGCCAGCAGCCAAGAGCCCGGGATTGGGGAGCAGTACTTC. The gene calls are TRBV4-1 and TRBJ2-7, with D tentatively TRBD2 (5 bases). CDR3 length equals 14 residues. V was cut by 0 bases and J by 7 bases, with 13 bases left in between. Germline-derived CDR1 and CDR2 are MGHRA and YSYEKL.

This clone was detected only once. The chain has TRBV18 and TRBJ1-1, with 8 bases fitting TRBD1. The V segment lost 5 bases and the J segment 4 bases; nucleotides outside the gene matches: 3. The V gene's germline CDR1 is KGHSH and CDR2 LQKENI. The CDR3 totals 13 residues. Here the CDR3 reads CASSSTGGTEAFF. The CDR3 DNA reads as TGTGCCAGCTCATCTACAGGGGGCACTGAAGCTTTCTTT.

The chain uses TRBV15 and TRBJ2-3, with a tentative D call TRBD2 (6 bases). The CDR3 has 17 amino acids. Germline values: CDR1 LNHNV, CDR2 YYDKDF (reference sequence). Trimming cost V 1 base and J 3 bases, with 17 bases left between them. Here the CDR3 reads CATSRGREPVGTDTQYF. The CDR3 bases are TGTGCCACCAGCAGAGGTCGGGAGCCCGTCGGAACAGATACGCAGTATTTT.

The V gene is TRBV9, the J gene TRBJ2-3; 8 bases fit TRBD2. The germline V gene encodes CDR1 SGDLS and CDR2 YYNGEE. V shed 0 bases, J shed 5 bases, and the junction held 8 bases outside the gene matches. This CDR3 contains 16 residues. In DNA, the CDR3 is TGTGCCAGCAGCGTAGCGATAGCGGGGTTACAAGATACGCAGTATTTT. Translated: CASSVAIAGLQDTQYF.

The chain combines TRBV19 with TRBJ1-5, with 7 bases identical to TRBD1. Germline assignment: CDR1 LNHDA and CDR2 SQIVND (reference sequence). This CDR3 has 16 residues. The J segment lost 1 base and the V segment lost 5 bases, leaving 8 bases of the junction unmatched. As DNA, the CDR3 is TGTGCCAGTAGTCCGCAGACAGGGAAGAGCAATCAGCCCCAGCATTTT. Protein: CASSPQTGKSNQPQHF.

The rearrangement links TRBV6-1 to TRBJ2-7; no reliable D call. The V gene's germline CDR1 is MNHNS and CDR2 SASEGT. The CDR3 runs 14 residues. V gave up 4 bases and J gave up 0 bases, with 10 bases separating them. Here the CDR3 reads CASSGQINSYEQYF. CDR3 DNA: TGTGCCAGCAGTGGGCAGATAAACTCCTACGAGCAGTACTTC.

J is TRBJ1-1 and V is TRBV29-1; a weak D match, TRBD1 (6 bases). This CDR3 has 12 residues. Trimming removed 6 bases from V and 0 bases from J, with 8 bases in between. Germline V gene lookup returns CDR1 SQVTM and CDR2 ANQGSEA. The CDR3 DNA is TGCAGCGTCGGACAGATGAACACTGAAGCTTTCTTT. This gives the protein CSVGQMNTEAFF. The full variable domain, completed using reference TRBV29-1 and TRBJ1-1, is SAVISQKPSRDICQRGTSLTIQCQVDSQVTMMFWYRQQPGQSLTLIATANQGSEATYESGFVIDKFPISRPNLTFSTLTVSNMSPEDSSIYLCSVGQMNTEAFFGQGTRLTVV.

The rearrangement uses TRBV6-4 and TRBJ2-1, with D maybe TRBD1 (5 bases). The CDR3 contains 16 residues. Per germline, CDR1 MRHNA and CDR2 SNTAGT. V lost 3 bases to trimming and J lost 6 bases, with 18 bases between them. In DNA form, the CDR3 reads TGTGCCAGCAGTGAACAAGGGGCCCGCATGGGCAATGAGCAGTTCTTC. Translation: CASSEQGARMGNEQFF.

This sequence joins TRBV7-2 and TRBJ2-2, with TRBD2 matching 8 bases. Germline CDR1 and CDR2: SGHTA and FQGNSA. V dropped 5 bases and J dropped 4; count of bases not matched to a gene: 15. There are 18 residues in the CDR3. The CDR3 loop reads CASSPALGAGVFTGELFF. DNA of the CDR3: TGTGCCAGCAGCCCCGCGCTGGGAGCGGGGGTATTCACCGGGGAGCTGTTTTTT.

V gene TRBV25-1 combines with J gene TRBJ2-1, with no clear D. The germline gives CDR1 MGHDK, CDR2 SYGVNS. The CDR3 loop spans 15 amino acids. V lost 3 bases and J lost 4, with 13 bases in between. This chain's CDR3 is CASSERRGNYNEQFF. The CDR3 bases are TGTGCCAGCAGTGAGCGGAGAGGAAATTACAATGAGCAGTTCTTC.

The chain combines TRBV16 with TRBJ1-6; D unresolved. Germline lookup yields CDR1 KGHSY and CDR2 FQNENV. The CDR3 is 19 residues long. V was cut by 3 bases and J by 7 bases, with 25 bases left in between. CDR3 bases: TGTGCCAGCAGCCACACCCCCGCGAGGCCCCGAGATCCCAATTCACCCCTCCACTTT. This translates into CASSHTPARPRDPNSPLHF.

V gene TRBV2 combines with J gene TRBJ1-2; 8 nucleotides match TRBD1. This CDR3 is built from 14 residues. CDR1 SNHLY and CDR2 FYNNEI come from the germline V gene. The junction had 4 bases not matched to a gene; V was cut back by 3 bases and J by 4 bases. The CDR3 is CASSEAGGLYGYTF. The CDR3 DNA sequence: TGTGCCAGCAGTGAGGCAGGGGGCCTCTATGGCTACACCTTC.